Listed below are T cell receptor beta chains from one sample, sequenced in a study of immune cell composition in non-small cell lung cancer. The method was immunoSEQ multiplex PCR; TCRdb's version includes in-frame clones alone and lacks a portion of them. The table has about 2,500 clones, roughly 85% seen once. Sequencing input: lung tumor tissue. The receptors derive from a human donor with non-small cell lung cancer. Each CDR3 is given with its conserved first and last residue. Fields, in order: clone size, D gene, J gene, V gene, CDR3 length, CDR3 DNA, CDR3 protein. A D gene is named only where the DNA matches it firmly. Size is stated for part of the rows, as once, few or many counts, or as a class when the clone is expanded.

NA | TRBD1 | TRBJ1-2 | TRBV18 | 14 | TGTGCCAGCTCAACCTCACAGGGGGCGCCTTCCTACACCTTC | CASSTSQGAPSYTF
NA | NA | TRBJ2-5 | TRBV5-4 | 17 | TGTGCCAGCAGCTTGGCCCCCCGACAGACGTACCAAGAGACCCAGTACTTC | CASSLAPRQTYQETQYF
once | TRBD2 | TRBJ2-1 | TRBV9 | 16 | TGTGCCAGCAGCGTAGAGGGGGGACTAGCGAGACAAACCCAGTTCTTC | CASSVEGGLARQTQFF
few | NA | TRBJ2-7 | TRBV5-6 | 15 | TGTGCCAGCAGCTTGGTGAGCTGGGCCGGTCGGAAGCAGTACTTC | CASSLVSWAGRKQYF
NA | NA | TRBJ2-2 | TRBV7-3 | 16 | TGTGCCAGCAGCTCCCGGGGGGCTGGTAGTGCCGGGGAGCTGTTTTTT | CASSSRGAGSAGELFF
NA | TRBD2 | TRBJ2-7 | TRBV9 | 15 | TGTGCCAGCAGCGTAGGAGGGACTAGCGGGGTAGAGCAGTACTTC | CASSVGGTSGVEQYF
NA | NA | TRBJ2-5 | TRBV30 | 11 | TGTGCCTTCGGACACTCGGAGACCCAGTACTTC | CAFGHSETQYF
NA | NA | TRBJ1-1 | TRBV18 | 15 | TGTGCCAGCGCCAATCAGGGAACCTACAACACTGAAGCTTTCTTT | CASANQGTYNTEAFF
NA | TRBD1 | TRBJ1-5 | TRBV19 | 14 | TGTGCCAGTAAAGGACAGGGAGATGTTCAGCCCCAGCATTTT | CASKGQGDVQPQHF
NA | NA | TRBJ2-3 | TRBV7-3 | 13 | TGTGCCAGCAGCCCCTATATCACAGATACGCAGTATTTT | CASSPYITDTQYF
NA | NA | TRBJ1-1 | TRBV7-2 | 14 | TGTGCCAGCAGCTTAGCGCGGGAGAACACTGAAGCTTTCTTT | CASSLARENTEAFF
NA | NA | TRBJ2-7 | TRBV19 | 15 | TGTGCCAGTAGGGCCATACTAGCTCCCGCCAGTCAGCAGTACTTC | CASRAILAPASQQYF
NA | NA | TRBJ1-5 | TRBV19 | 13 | TGTGCCAGTAGTATAGATAAATATCAGCCCCAGCATTTT | CASSIDKYQPQHF
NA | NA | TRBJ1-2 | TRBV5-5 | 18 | TGTGCCAGCAGCTTCGGCGGAATCCCACGCGGCCGCCTCTATGGCTACACCTTC | CASSFGGIPRGRLYGYTF
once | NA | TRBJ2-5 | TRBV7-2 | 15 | TGTGCCAGCAGCTTAGTCGGGTCTAGCGCGGAGACCCAGTACTTC | CASSLVGSSAETQYF
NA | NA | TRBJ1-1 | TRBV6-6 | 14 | TGTGCCAGCACCGACCCCCAGGGGCGCACTGAAGCTTTCTTT | CASTDPQGRTEAFF
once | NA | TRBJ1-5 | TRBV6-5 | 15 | TGTGCCAGCAGTTACTCGAGAGGAAGCAATCAGCCCCAGCATTTT | CASSYSRGSNQPQHF
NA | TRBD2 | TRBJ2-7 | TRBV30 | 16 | TGTGCCTGGAGTTGGGGGACTAGCGGGAGGAGGTACGAGCAGTACTTC | CAWSWGTSGRRYEQYF
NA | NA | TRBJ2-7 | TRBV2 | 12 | TGTGCCAGCAGTGCGAGAGCCTACGAGCAGTACTTC | CASSARAYEQYF
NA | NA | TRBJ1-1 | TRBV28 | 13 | TGTGCCAGCAGTTTCTCGGAGGACACTGAAGCTTTCTTT | CASSFSEDTEAFF
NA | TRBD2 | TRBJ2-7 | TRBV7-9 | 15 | TGTGCCAGCAGCTTAGCACTAGCGGAGTCCTACGAGCAGTACTTC | CASSLALAESYEQYF
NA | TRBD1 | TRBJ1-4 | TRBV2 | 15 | TGTGCCAGCAGGGGGACAGGGTCAGCGAATGAAAAACTGTTTTTT | CASRGTGSANEKLFF
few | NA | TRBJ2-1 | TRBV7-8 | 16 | TGTGCCAGCAGCTTAGGTGGCAGGGGATCCTACAATGAGCAGTTCTTC | CASSLGGRGSYNEQFF
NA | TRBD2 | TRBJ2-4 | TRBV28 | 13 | TGTGCCAGCAGTTTAGGCGGGAGATACATTCAGTACTTC | CASSLGGRYIQYF
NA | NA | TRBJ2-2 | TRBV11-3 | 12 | TGTGCCAGCAGCTCCTACACCGGGGAGCTGTTTTTT | CASSSYTGELFF
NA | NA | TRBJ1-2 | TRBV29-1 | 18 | TGCAGCGTTGAAGACAGTCCGGGGGTGAGGTGGACTTTTTATGGCTACACCTTC | CSVEDSPGVRWTFYGYTF
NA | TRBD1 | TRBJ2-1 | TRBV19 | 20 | TGTGCCAGTAGTATAGCTGCCCTAGGCCTGACAGGGGATGGCTACAATGAGCAGTTCTTC | CASSIAALGLTGDGYNEQFF
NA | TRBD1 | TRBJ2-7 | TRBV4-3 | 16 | TGCGCCAGCAGCCAAGATGGGACAGGCACTCTTCCCGAGCAGTACTTC | CASSQDGTGTLPEQYF
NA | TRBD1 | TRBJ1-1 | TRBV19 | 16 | TGTGCCAGTAGTACCCACCCGGGACAGGGGGGCACTGAAGCTTTCTTT | CASSTHPGQGGTEAFF
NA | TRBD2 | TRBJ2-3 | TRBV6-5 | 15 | TGTGCCAGCAGAGGGACTAGCGGGAGAACAGATACGCAGTATTTT | CASRGTSGRTDTQYF
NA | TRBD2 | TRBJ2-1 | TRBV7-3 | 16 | TGTGCCAGCAGCCGCCGTCGACTAGCGGAATACAATGAGCAGTTCTTC | CASSRRRLAEYNEQFF
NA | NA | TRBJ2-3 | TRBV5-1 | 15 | TGCGCCAGCAGCTCGACTAGTCCTAGCACAGATACGCAGTATTTT | CASSSTSPSTDTQYF
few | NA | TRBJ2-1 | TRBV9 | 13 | TGTGCCAGCAGCGTAGCAAACTTAAATGAGCAGTTCTTC | CASSVANLNEQFF
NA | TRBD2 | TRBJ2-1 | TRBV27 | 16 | TGTGCCAGCAGTGCCTTGACTAGCGGGACAAAAAATGAGCAGTTCTTC | CASSALTSGTKNEQFF
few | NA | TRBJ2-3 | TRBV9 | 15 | TGTGCCAGCAGCGTAGGGGGACTCCGCACAGATACGCAGTATTTT | CASSVGGLRTDTQYF
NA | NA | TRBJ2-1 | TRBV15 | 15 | TGTGCCACCAGCAGTTTCACTAGCCCTTACAATGAGCAGTTCTTC | CATSSFTSPYNEQFF
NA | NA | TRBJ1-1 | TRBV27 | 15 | TGTGCCAGCAGCTCCCGAAGGGGGAGGAACACTGAAGCTTTCTTT | CASSSRRGRNTEAFF
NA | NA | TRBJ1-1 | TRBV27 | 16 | TGTGCCAGCAGCTTCGGGAGGGGACCCGAGAAAACTGAAGCTTTCTTT | CASSFGRGPEKTEAFF
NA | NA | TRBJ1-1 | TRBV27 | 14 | TGTGCCAGCAGTTTAGTCAGGGGATGGGTCGAAGCTTTCTTT | CASSLVRGWVEAFF
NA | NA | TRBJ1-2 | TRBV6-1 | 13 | TGTGCCAGCACCCTGACTGATAACTATGGCTACACCTTC | CASTLTDNYGYTF
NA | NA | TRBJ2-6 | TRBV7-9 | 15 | TGTGCCAGCAGCTTATACGTAGCTGGGGCCAACGTCCTGACTTTC | CASSLYVAGANVLTF
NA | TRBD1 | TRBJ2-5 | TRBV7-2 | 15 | TGTGCCAGCAGCCCCCGACAGGGGCCTAAGGAGACCCAGTACTTC | CASSPRQGPKETQYF
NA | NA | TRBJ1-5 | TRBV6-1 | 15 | TGTGCCAGCAGTGAACAGGATCGGGGAAGGTCAGCCCAGCATTTT | CASSEQDRGRSAQHF
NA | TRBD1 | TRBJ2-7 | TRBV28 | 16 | TGTGCCAGCAGTCCTCCTTTTGGGACAGGGCCCTACGAGCAGTACTTC | CASSPPFGTGPYEQYF
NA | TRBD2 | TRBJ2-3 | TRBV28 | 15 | TGTGCCAGCAGCCCCTCGGGGGGGATGATAGATACGCAGTATTTT | CASSPSGGMIDTQYF
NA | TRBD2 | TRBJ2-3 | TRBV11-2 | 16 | TGTGCCAGCAGCTTGGGACTAGCGGGGAACACAGATACGCAGTATTTT | CASSLGLAGNTDTQYF
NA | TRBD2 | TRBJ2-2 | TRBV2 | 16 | TGTGCCAGCAGTCACGGGGAGGGGCCCGGCACCGGGGAGCTGTTTTTT | CASSHGEGPGTGELFF
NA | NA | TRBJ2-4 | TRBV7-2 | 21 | TGTGCCAGCAGCTTAGCCCCCAGGCCCCAGCAGGCTTCTCTAGCCAAAAACATTCAGTACTTC | CASSLAPRPQQASLAKNIQYF
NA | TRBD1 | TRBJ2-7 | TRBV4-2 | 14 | TGTGCCAGCAGCCTAGCGACAGGGGGAAACGAGCAGTACTTC | CASSLATGGNEQYF
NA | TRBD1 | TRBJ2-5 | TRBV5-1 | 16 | TGCGCCAGCAGCTCCCGGGACAGGACTTTGGGAGAGACCCAGTACTTC | CASSSRDRTLGETQYF